This T cell receptor (beta chain) was sequenced for a study of blood T cell repertoires in COVID-19 (dated by TCRdb to about 2020). Study-level background: Samples covering the acute and convalescent phases of COVID-19 were provided by collaborators in the United States, Italy and Spain. Subjects who had been exposed to COVID-19, were actively infected with it, or had recovered from it provided the deeply sampled blood TCRbeta repertoires that made up the dataset. Nearly every sample came with metadata listing a de-identified subject ID, COVID-19 status, age in years and sex. Where available, HLA class I and class II types were obtained from metadata supplied by the sample provider rather than from assay-based typing. The samples were drawn from two sources: the first 160 participants of the ongoing ImmuneRACE study, and over 1,000 subjects contributed by 6 global collaborators. The prospective study material was composed of cDNA or gDNA derived from T cells, B-cell-depleted T cells, or PBMCs. A freely available public database, intended as a resource for researchers studying the immune response to SARS-CoV-2, is where the repertoires were released. Summary of the overall study and its limitations: How much clinical and demographic metadata was included differed by source and by participant, and the metadata was provided uncurated.

Collaborating institutions collected whole blood in K2EDTA tubes following their own protocols. For TCRbeta analysis, collaborators shipped samples in one of three forms: frozen whole blood, isolated PBMCs, or DNA extracted from either of those sample types. TCRbeta CDR3 regions were amplified from genomic DNA by means of the immunoSEQ Assay, a bias-controlled multiplex PCR. The authors processed their data as follows. The number of nucleated cells in each sample was estimated from the amplification of reference gene primers within the assay. To quantify the absolute abundance of each unique TCRbeta CDR3 rearrangement, sequence reads were collapsed and filtered. For each sample, productive Simpson clonality was calculated as the square root of Simpson's diversity index across productive rearrangements. This immuneACCESS table, as held by TCRdb, lists in-frame sequences with V and J called but not all clones. Of the missing ones, under half trace to an unresolved V gene in checked studies; the others have no known cause. The V and J calls and clone size were taken over from that table, and D and trimming were inferred from the DNA. This sample comprises a few hundred thousand clones, more than 85% of them detected only once. Of the sample, over 6% falls within the top ten clones.

Note on this clone: Its antigen specificity is not known. Base qualities were left out, and no much larger clone turns up one base away.

The V end gives up 5 bases and the J end 6 bases, leaving 10 bases in the junction not matched to a gene. The CDR3 numbers 15 residues from cysteine through phenylalanine. CDR3 DNA only is kept here, 45 bases in frame from base 1. Per the germline V gene, SGHTA is the CDR1 and FQGTGA is the CDR2. Sequencing was carried out using peripheral blood. Recombination linked TRBV7-3 to TRBJ2-7; a stretch of 10 junction bases matches TRBD1. The TCR originated in a woman aged 70 to 79 with active or convalescent COVID-19. The CDR3 protein sequence reads: CASSPRQGAGSEQYF. The DNA is TGTGCCAGCAGCCCCCGACAGGGGGCGGGTAGCGAGCAGTACTTC.